This T cell receptor beta chain was identified during a study of OX40 agonist ivuxolimab in advanced cancers. Context from the whole study: Ivuxolimab was an agonistic, fully human IgG2 monoclonal antibody directed against OX40 (CD134), a costimulatory receptor. The purpose of peripheral TCRbeta sequencing was to test whether ivuxolimab changed TCR sequence diversity and led to clonal T-cell expansion. Prior anti-PD-1, anti-PD-L1 or anti-CTLA-4 therapy was permitted, and approximately 41% of dose-escalation patients had received checkpoint inhibitors. Intravenous ivuxolimab was administered to patients every 2 weeks at six dose levels: 0.01, 0.1, 0.3, 1.5, 3 and 10 mg/kg. Among the 52 dose-escalation patients, some 20 had hepatocellular carcinoma, some 15 melanoma, 9 renal cell carcinoma and 9 head and neck cancer. In the dose-escalation cohort, more than 75% of patients were male, and the mean age was about 55 years, with a range of 23 to 79. The paper reports the monotherapy dose-escalation portion (N of about 50 patients) of the phase I ivuxolimab trial. Partial responses occurred in three dose-escalation patients, of whom one had hepatocellular carcinoma and two had cutaneous melanoma. The paper's findings and limits, for the study overall: At doses of 0.1 to 3.0 mg/kg, clonal expansion of both CD4+ and CD8+ T cells in blood was seen between baseline and week 6. Low levels of normalized T-cell clonal expansion were also shown by some nonresponding patients. After ivuxolimab, more expanded clones were found on average in CD8+ T cells than in CD4+ T cells. The antigen specificity of the peripheral T cells that underwent clonal expansion was not determined. Partial responders in the 0.1-3.0 mg/kg groups had among the lowest normalized peripheral clonal expansion, especially among CD8+ T cells.

For sequencing of the TCRbeta CDR3 region, genomic DNA was extracted from the sorted cells. The immunoSEQ Assay was used for sequencing of TCRbeta CDR3 regions. TCRdb took over this immuneACCESS table, retaining in-frame rearrangements with V and J assigned. Such tables are incomplete; in checked studies, under half of the missing clones stem from an unresolved V gene, and the remainder is unexplained. This sample has 30,000 to 35,000 clones in its table, and approximately 81% of those were observed once. The ten largest account for around 1.4% of the sample. Remarks on this clone: Its antigen has not been determined. Per-nucleotide qualities are absent, and no much larger clonotype sits a single base away.

V drops 5 bases and J drops 1 base, leaving 14 bases in between. The germline V gene (reference sequence) specifies SGHAT as CDR1 and FQDESV as CDR2. Inclusive of the bounding cysteine and phenylalanine, the CDR3 is 15 residues long. Solely the CDR3 DNA is kept, with 45 bases framed from the first base. Patients with a history of autoimmune disease or receiving systemic immunosuppression were excluded from the trial. Peripheral blood for TCR sequencing was collected from all dose cohorts at baseline, on cycle 4 day 1, and on cycle 7 day 1. The samples were drawn from a first-in-human, open-label, multicenter phase I dose-escalation trial of ivuxolimab. Adults with locally advanced or metastatic melanoma, renal cell carcinoma, hepatocellular carcinoma or head and neck squamous cell carcinoma were enrolled in the trial. Before TCR sequencing, CD4+ T cells and CD8+ T cells from peripheral blood were sorted into separate populations.

This chain is built from TRBV11-1 and TRBJ1-1, with the D gene too uncertain to name. The sequenced sample was CD4+ or CD8+ T cells sorted from blood, obtained in a trial of the OX40 agonist ivuxolimab. The receptor's source is an adult with an advanced solid tumor such as melanoma, head and neck, liver or kidney cancer. The nucleotide sequence is given as TGTGCCAGCAGCCTTGACCCGGGGAAGAACACTGAAGCTTTCTTT. This gives the protein CASSLDPGKNTEAFF.